The clone carrying this TCR beta chain is a singleton in its sample. What it binds is unknown. The sample belongs to a study of T cell responses to AZD1222 COVID-19 vaccine. Broader study findings: White British donors predominated, females outnumbered males, and clonal diversity was possibly underestimated. AZD1222 recipients seropositive at baseline numbered only 6 or 7. Nearly half of the spike-specific TCRs reportedly recognize variant regions that carry no mutations. Spike-specific TCR breadth and depth rose after two AZD1222 doses.

Clones were read by immunoSEQ multiplex PCR, and TCRdb kept only the in-frame ones, dropping some. The profile shows about 76,000 clones, roughly nine tenths of them singletons. Germline CDR1 reads GTSNPN; CDR2 reads SVGIG (reference sequence). The CDR3 has 14 amino acids. V lost 5 bases to trimming and J lost 3 bases; unmatched junction nucleotides: 9. This specimen consisted of peripheral blood, obtained on day 0 of AZD1222 vaccination. J is TRBJ2-7 and V is TRBV30; TRBD1 aligns across 8 bases. The sequence came from an adult in good health. Written as DNA, the CDR3 is TGTGCCTGGGCCTCCGGGACAGGTAGCTACGAGCAGTACTTC. Translating it yields CAWASGTGSYEQYF.